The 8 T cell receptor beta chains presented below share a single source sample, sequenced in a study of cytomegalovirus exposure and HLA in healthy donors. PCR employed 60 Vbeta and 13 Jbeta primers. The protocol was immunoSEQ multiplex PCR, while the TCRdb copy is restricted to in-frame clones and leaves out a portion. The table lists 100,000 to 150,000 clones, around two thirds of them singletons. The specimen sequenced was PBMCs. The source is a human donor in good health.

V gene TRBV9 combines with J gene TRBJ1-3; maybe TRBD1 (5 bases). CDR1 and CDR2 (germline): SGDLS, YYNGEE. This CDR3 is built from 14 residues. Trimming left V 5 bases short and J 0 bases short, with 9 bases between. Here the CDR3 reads CASSSQASGNTIYF. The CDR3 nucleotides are TGTGCCAGCAGTTCACAGGCCTCTGGAAACACCATATATTTT. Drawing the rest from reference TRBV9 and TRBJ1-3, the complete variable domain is DSGVTQTPKHLITATGQRVTLRCSPRSGDLSVYWYQQSLDQGLQFLIQYYNGEERAKGNILERFSAQQFPDLHSELNLSSLELGDSALYFCASSSQASGNTIYFGEGSWLTVV.

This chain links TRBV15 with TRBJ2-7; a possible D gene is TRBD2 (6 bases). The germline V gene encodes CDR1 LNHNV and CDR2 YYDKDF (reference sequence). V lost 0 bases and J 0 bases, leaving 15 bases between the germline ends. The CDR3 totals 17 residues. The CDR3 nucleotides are TGTGCCACCAGCAGAGATAATCGCGGGGTCAACTCCTACGAGCAGTACTTC. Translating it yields CATSRDNRGVNSYEQYF.

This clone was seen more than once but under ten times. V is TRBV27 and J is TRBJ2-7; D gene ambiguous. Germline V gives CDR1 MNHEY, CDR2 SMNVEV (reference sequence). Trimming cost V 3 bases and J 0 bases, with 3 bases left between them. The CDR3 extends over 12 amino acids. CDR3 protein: CASSFSSYEQYF. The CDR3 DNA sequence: TGTGCCAGCAGTTTCAGCTCCTACGAGCAGTACTTC.

This CDR3 is CASSLGPLAGGGNEQFF. DNA for the CDR3: TGTGCCAGCAGCTTAGGTCCCCTAGCGGGGGGTGGCAATGAGCAGTTCTTC. The chain has TRBV13 and TRBJ2-1, with TRBD2 identical over 11 bases. CDR1 and CDR2 (germline): PRHDT, FYEKMQ (reference sequence). There are 17 residues in the CDR3. Trimming took 0 bases from V and 6 from J; bases not matched to a gene: 7.

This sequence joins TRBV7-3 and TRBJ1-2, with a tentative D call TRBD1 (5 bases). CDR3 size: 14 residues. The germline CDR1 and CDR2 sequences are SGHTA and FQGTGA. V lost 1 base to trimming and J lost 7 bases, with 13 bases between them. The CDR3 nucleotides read TGTGCCAGCAGCTTAATCCCGACAGTTGGTGGCTACACCTTC. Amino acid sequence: CASSLIPTVGGYTF.

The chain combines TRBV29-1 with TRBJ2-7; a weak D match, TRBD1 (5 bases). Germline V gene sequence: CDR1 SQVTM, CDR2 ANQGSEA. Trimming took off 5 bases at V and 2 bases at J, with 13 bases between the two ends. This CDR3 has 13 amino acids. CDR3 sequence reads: CSVKVAGTYEQYF. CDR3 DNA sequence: TGCAGCGTTAAGGTGGCAGGGACCTACGAGCAGTACTTC.

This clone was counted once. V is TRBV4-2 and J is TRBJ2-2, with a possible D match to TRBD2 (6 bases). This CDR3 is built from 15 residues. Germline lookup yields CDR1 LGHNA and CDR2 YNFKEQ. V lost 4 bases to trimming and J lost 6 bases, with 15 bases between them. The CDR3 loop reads CASSPFRDFAGELFF. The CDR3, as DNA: TGTGCCAGCAGCCCCTTCCGGGACTTCGCCGGGGAGCTGTTTTTT.

This CDR3 reads CASSKTIGRGGVGELFF. The CDR3 DNA is TGTGCCAGCAGCAAAACAATCGGGCGGGGGGGTGTCGGGGAGCTGTTTTTT. The V gene is TRBV7-2, the J gene TRBJ2-2, with 9 nucleotides matching TRBD2. CDR1 SGHTA and CDR2 FQGNSA come from the germline V gene. V was clipped by 5 bases and J by 7 bases; unmatched bases: 14. The length of the CDR3 is 17 residues.